These 2 T cell receptor beta chains were sequenced from one sample in a study of OX40 agonist ivuxolimab in advanced cancers. Clones were read by immunoSEQ multiplex PCR, and TCRdb kept only the in-frame ones, dropping some. There are 48,000 or so clones in the sample; about 90% occur only once, and less than 7.5% lies in the top ten. The sample was CD4+ or CD8+ T cells sorted from blood, taken in a trial of the OX40 agonist ivuxolimab. These TCRs come from an adult with an advanced solid tumor such as melanoma, head and neck, liver or kidney cancer.

The CDR3 sequence is CASSFLAGVVNEQFF. Written as DNA, the CDR3 is TGTGCCAGCAGCTTCCTAGCGGGGGTTGTCAATGAGCAGTTCTTC. The chain couples TRBV7-9 to TRBJ2-1, with 10 nucleotides matching TRBD2. V lost 3 bases, J lost 6 bases, and 5 bases stayed unmatched. Germline CDR1 and CDR2: SEHNR and FQNEAQ (reference sequence). The CDR3 extends over 15 amino acids.

For this clone: Other nucleotide sequences in the sample specify the same CDR3. The chain is built from TRBV11-3 and TRBJ2-7; D perhaps matches TRBD2 (8 bases). This CDR3 has 15 residues. V was clipped by 5 bases and J by 4 bases, with 18 bases between them. The germline V gene has CDR1 SGHNT and CDR2 YENEEA. The CDR3 bases are TGTGCCAGCAGCCCGGGAGGGGGCGAGATTTACGAGCAGTACTTC. Translation gives CASSPGGGEIYEQYF.